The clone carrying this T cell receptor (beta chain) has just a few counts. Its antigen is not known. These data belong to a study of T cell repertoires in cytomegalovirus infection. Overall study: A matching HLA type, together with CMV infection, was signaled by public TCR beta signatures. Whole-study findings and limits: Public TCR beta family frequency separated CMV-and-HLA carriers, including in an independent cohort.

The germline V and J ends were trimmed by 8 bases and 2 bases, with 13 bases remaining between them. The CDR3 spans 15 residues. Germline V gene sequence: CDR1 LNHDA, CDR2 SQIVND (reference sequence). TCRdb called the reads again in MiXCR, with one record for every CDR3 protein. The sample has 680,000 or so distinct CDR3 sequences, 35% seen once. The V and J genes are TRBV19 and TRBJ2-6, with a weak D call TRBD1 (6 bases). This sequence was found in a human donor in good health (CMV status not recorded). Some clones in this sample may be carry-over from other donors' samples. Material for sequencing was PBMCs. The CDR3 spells CASFGTPTGANVLTF. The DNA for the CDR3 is TGTGCCAGTTTCGGGACACCAACTGGGGCCAACGTCCTGACTTTC. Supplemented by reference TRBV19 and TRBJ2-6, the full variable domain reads DGGITQSPKYLFRKEGQNVTLSCEQNLNHDAMYWYRQDPGQGLRLIYYSQIVNDFQKGDIAEGYSVSREKKESFPLTVTSAQKNPTAFYLCASFGTPTGANVLTFGAGSRLTVL.